This TCR beta chain was found in a study of blood T cell repertoires in COVID-19. The germline gives CDR1 SNHLY, CDR2 FYNNEI. The CDR3 spans 15 residues. J was trimmed by 3 bases and V by 1 base; bases with no gene match: 0. As originally analysed: Quantification of nucleated cells was approximated via reference gene primer amplification. Here immunoSEQ multiplex PCR was the method, and the copy in TCRdb shows in-frame clones only, minus some. V, J and clone size were drawn from that table, and D and trimming were deduced from the DNA. The data contain roughly 160,000 clones, approximately 84% of them seen just once; the ten biggest clones take up around 2.7%.

The source material was peripheral blood. This chain uses TRBV2 with TRBJ2-1; TRBD2 aligns across 10 bases. The TCR originated in a woman aged 80 or over with COVID-19, enrolled during active disease. The CDR3 loop reads CASSEGTSGYNEQFF. CDR3 nucleotide sequence: TGTGCCAGCAGTGAAGGGACTAGCGGCTACAATGAGCAGTTCTTC.